A selection of T cell receptor beta chains follows, all from one sample in a study of cytomegalovirus exposure and HLA in healthy donors. Clones were sequenced by immunoSEQ multiplex PCR, and TCRdb holds only the in-frame ones, with some missing. Found here are some 200,000 clones; the top ten clones hold about 0.8%. The sequenced sample consisted of PBMCs. The source of these receptors is a woman under 30 in good health and CMV-seropositive. Each CDR3 is given with its conserved first and last residue. Fields, in order: J gene, D gene, V gene, CDR3 length, CDR3 protein, CDR3 DNA. D genes are given only for firm matches.

TRBJ2-1 | TRBD1 | TRBV5-4 | 15 | CASSSPGQGNNEQFF | TGTGCCAGCAGCTCCCCGGGACAGGGGAACAATGAGCAGTTCTTC
TRBJ2-5 | - | TRBV5-1 | 16 | CASSLGAGLPPGAQYF | TGCGCCAGCAGCTTGGGAGCGGGACTCCCCCCAGGGGCCCAGTACTTC
TRBJ2-1 | TRBD2 | TRBV14 | 17 | CASSQLPGTSGSHEQFF | TGTGCCAGCAGCCAACTTCCCGGGACTAGCGGGAGTCATGAGCAGTTCTTC
TRBJ1-1 | - | TRBV5-6 | 13 | CASSPSFGRGAFF | TGTGCCAGCAGCCCCTCGTTTGGTCGAGGAGCTTTCTTT
TRBJ1-4 | - | TRBV19 | 12 | CASSWAGEKLFF | TGTGCCAGTAGTTGGGCGGGGGAAAAACTGTTTTTT
TRBJ1-1 | TRBD1 | TRBV4-1 | 15 | CASSRGTGRFVEAFF | TGCGCCAGCAGCCGAGGGACAGGGAGGTTCGTTGAAGCTTTCTTT
TRBJ2-2 | - | TRBV4-2 | 15 | CASSLGTLNTGELFF | TGTGCCAGCAGCCTCGGGACACTGAACACCGGGGAGCTGTTTTTT
TRBJ1-5 | - | TRBV2 | 14 | CASSEYGVDQPQHF | TGTGCCAGCAGTGAATACGGGGTTGATCAGCCCCAGCATTTT
TRBJ1-6 | - | TRBV6-6 | 15 | CASSAAGGASSPLHF | TGTGCCAGCAGCGCCGCGGGGGGGGCCAGTTCACCCCTCCACTTT
TRBJ1-3 | - | TRBV7-7 | 14 | CASSPLGGGNTIYF | TGTGCTAGCAGCCCCCTGGGGGGTGGAAACACCATATATTTT
TRBJ1-2 | TRBD1 | TRBV6-1 | 14 | CASTPQGGQGGYTF | TGTGCCAGCACCCCTCAGGGGGGACAGGGTGGCTACACCTTC
TRBJ1-2 | TRBD1 | TRBV28 | 14 | CASSRQRDRVSYTF | TGTGCCAGCAGCAGACAAAGGGACAGGGTGAGCTACACCTTC
TRBJ2-2 | TRBD2 | TRBV6-5 | 15 | CASSWTSGGAGELFF | TGTGCCAGCAGCTGGACTAGCGGGGGGGCCGGGGAGCTGTTTTTT
TRBJ1-1 | TRBD1 | TRBV6-1 | 14 | CASRGDRSSTEAFF | TGTGCCAGCAGGGGGGACAGGTCCTCCACTGAAGCTTTCTTT
TRBJ2-1 | TRBD2 | TRBV10-3 | 14 | CAISPGGKYNEQFF | TGTGCCATCAGCCCGGGAGGGAAGTACAATGAGCAGTTCTTC
TRBJ2-7 | TRBD2 | TRBV6-5 | 14 | CASRKAGVSYEQYF | TGTGCCAGCAGAAAAGCGGGGGTTTCCTACGAGCAGTACTTC
TRBJ2-5 | - | TRBV30 | 13 | CAWWSGNQETQYF | TGTGCCTGGTGGTCGGGGAACCAAGAGACCCAGTACTTC
TRBJ1-1 | - | TRBV4-2 | 15 | CASSQGPGENTEAFF | TGTGCCAGCAGCCAAGGACCGGGGGAGAACACTGAAGCTTTCTTT
TRBJ1-6 | - | TRBV28 | 15 | CASSLWGGGHSPLHF | TGTGCCAGCAGTTTATGGGGGGGTGGACATTCACCCCTCCACTTT
TRBJ2-7 | TRBD2 | TRBV25-1 | 15 | CASSDAGGNLYEQYF | TGTGCCAGCAGTGATGCGGGAGGTAACCTTTACGAGCAGTACTTC
TRBJ2-7 | TRBD2 | TRBV5-1 | 15 | CASSFGTSGNYEQYF | TGCGCCAGCAGCTTTGGGACTAGCGGGAACTACGAGCAGTACTTC
TRBJ2-7 | TRBD1 | TRBV5-1 | 14 | CASSLGQGNYEQYF | TGCGCCAGCAGCTTGGGACAGGGAAACTACGAGCAGTACTTC
TRBJ2-5 | TRBD2 | TRBV19 | 18 | CASSPSGTNALSQETQYF | TGTGCCAGTAGTCCCAGTGGGACTAACGCCCTAAGCCAAGAGACCCAGTACTTC
TRBJ2-5 | - | TRBV9 | 15 | CASSVGTSAQETQYF | TGTGCCAGCAGCGTAGGGACTTCCGCACAAGAGACCCAGTACTTC
TRBJ2-5 | - | TRBV7-2 | 15 | CASSVASSAEETQYF | TGTGCCAGCAGCGTAGCGTCTAGCGCCGAAGAGACCCAGTACTTC
TRBJ1-2 | - | TRBV30 | 13 | CAWIQGITRGYTF | TGTGCCTGGATACAGGGAATAACGAGGGGCTACACCTTC
TRBJ2-7 | TRBD1 | TRBV7-9 | 16 | CASSSPRGQGTYEQYF | TGTGCCAGCAGCTCCCCTCGGGGACAGGGTACCTACGAGCAGTACTTC
TRBJ2-7 | TRBD1 | TRBV5-1 | 15 | CASSDGTVPSYEQYF | TGCGCCAGCAGCGACGGGACAGTACCCTCCTACGAGCAGTACTTC
TRBJ1-1 | TRBD1 | TRBV5-1 | 13 | CASSFGTATEAFF | TGCGCCAGCAGCTTCGGGACAGCCACTGAAGCTTTCTTT
TRBJ1-1 | - | TRBV2 | 12 | CASSGRNTEAFF | TGTGCCAGCAGTGGTAGGAACACTGAAGCTTTCTTT
TRBJ2-1 | - | TRBV5-6 | 15 | CASSFFREPYNEQFF | TGTGCCAGCAGCTTTTTCAGGGAACCCTACAATGAGCAGTTCTTC
TRBJ2-7 | TRBD2 | TRBV4-1 | 16 | CASSQASSGGSQEQYF | TGCGCCAGCAGCCAAGCGTCTAGCGGGGGTTCTCAAGAGCAGTACTTC
TRBJ2-2 | TRBD2 | TRBV5-1 | 16 | CASSPSGGANTGELFF | TGCGCCAGCAGCCCAAGCGGGGGGGCGAACACCGGGGAGCTGTTTTTT
TRBJ2-7 | - | TRBV29-1 | 17 | CSVVEYPRRGSSGEQYF | TGCAGCGTCGTTGAGTATCCTAGAAGGGGGTCCTCGGGAGAGCAGTACTTC
TRBJ1-1 | - | TRBV7-8 | 15 | CASSLTRVRNTEAFF | TGTGCCAGCAGCTTAACGAGGGTTCGGAACACTGAAGCTTTCTTT
TRBJ2-6 | - | TRBV15 | 14 | CATSFSAGANVLTF | TGTGCCACCAGCTTTAGCGCTGGGGCCAACGTCCTGACTTTC
TRBJ1-2 | - | TRBV6-1 | 11 | CASSLSWGYTF | TGTGCCAGCAGCCTCAGTTGGGGCTACACCTTC
TRBJ2-5 | - | TRBV11-1 | 13 | CASSLDFQETQYF | TGTGCCAGCAGCTTAGACTTTCAAGAGACCCAGTACTTC
TRBJ2-2 | - | TRBV5-1 | 13 | CASSLTVTGELFF | TGCGCCAGCAGCCTGACAGTCACCGGGGAGCTGTTTTTT
TRBJ2-3 | - | TRBV30 | 12 | CAWSRSTDTQYF | TGTGCCTGGAGCCGTAGCACAGATACGCAGTATTTT
TRBJ2-1 | - | TRBV2 | 12 | CASTGRYNEQFF | TGTGCCAGCACTGGCAGATACAATGAGCAGTTCTTC
TRBJ1-4 | TRBD1 | TRBV10-3 | 13 | CATGQGGNEKLFF | TGTGCCACCGGACAGGGGGGAAATGAAAAACTGTTTTTT
TRBJ2-7 | - | TRBV2 | 16 | CASSEALGQGADEQYF | TGTGCCAGCAGTGAAGCGCTAGGGCAGGGTGCCGACGAGCAGTACTTC